A single T cell receptor (beta chain) is shown here with its context. The CDR3 runs 14 residues. Unmatched junction bases numbered 2, after V lost 4 bases and J lost 1 base. From germline, CDR1 is MNHNS and CDR2 SASEGT. TCRdb's copy holds only in-frame clones and misses some; the assay was immunoSEQ multiplex PCR. The sample contains 120,000 or so clones, 85% to 95% of which appear only once. The entry originates in a study of OX40 agonist ivuxolimab in advanced cancers. Looking at the study overall: The patients' treatment was ivuxolimab, an agonistic anti-OX40 (CD134) antibody.

Specimen: CD4+ or CD8+ T cells sorted from blood, collected in a trial of the OX40 agonist ivuxolimab. This chain joins TRBV6-1 and TRBJ1-1, with 8 bases aligning to TRBD1. The sequence came from an adult with an advanced solid tumor such as melanoma, head and neck, liver or kidney cancer. CDR3 sequence reads: CASSAGTGNTEAFF. As DNA, the CDR3 is TGTGCCAGCAGTGCCGGGACAGGGAACACTGAAGCTTTCTTT.